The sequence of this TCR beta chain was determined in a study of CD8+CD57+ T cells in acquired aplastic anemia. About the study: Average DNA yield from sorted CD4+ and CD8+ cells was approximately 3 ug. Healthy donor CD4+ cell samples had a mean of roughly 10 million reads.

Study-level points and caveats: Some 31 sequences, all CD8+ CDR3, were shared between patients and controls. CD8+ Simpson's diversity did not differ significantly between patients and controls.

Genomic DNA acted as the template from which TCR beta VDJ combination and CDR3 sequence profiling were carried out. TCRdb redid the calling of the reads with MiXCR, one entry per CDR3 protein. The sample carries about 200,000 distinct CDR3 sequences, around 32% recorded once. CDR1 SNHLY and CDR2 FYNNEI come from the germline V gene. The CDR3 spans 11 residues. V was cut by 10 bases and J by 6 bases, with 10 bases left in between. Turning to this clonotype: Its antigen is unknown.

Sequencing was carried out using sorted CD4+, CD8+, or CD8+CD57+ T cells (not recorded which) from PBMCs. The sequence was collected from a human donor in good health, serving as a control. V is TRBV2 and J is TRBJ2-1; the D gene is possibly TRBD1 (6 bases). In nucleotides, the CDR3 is TGTGCCAACCTCAGGGGCAATGAGCAGTTCTTC. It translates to CANLRGNEQFF.